Each of the 32 T cell receptor beta chains below was sequenced from the same sample in a study of T cell responses to AZD1222 COVID-19 vaccine. Clones were read by immunoSEQ multiplex PCR, and TCRdb kept only the in-frame ones, dropping some. The sample records 120,000 or so clones, less than 95% being singletons. The sequenced sample was peripheral blood, obtained on day 0 of MenACWY control vaccination. The source of these receptors is an adult in good health.

This clone has just a few counts. This rearrangement joins TRBV12-3 or TRBV12-4 to TRBJ1-1; D possibly corresponds to TRBD1 (6 bases). V gave up 1 base and J gave up 6 bases, with 9 bases separating them. This CDR3 region has 13 residues. DNA for the CDR3: TGTGCCAGCAGTTTAGGGGACAAACCTGAAGCTTTCTTT. The encoded protein is CASSLGDKPEAFF.

Details on this clone: The same CDR3 can be traced to other DNA sequences in this sample. This chain joins TRBV3-1 (or the pseudogene TRBV3-2) and TRBJ1-5; D is undetermined. Germline V gene data show CDR1 as LGHDT and CDR2 as YNNKEL (reference sequence). The V gene lost 3 bases and the J gene lost 5 bases, with 8 bases spanning the gap. The CDR3 has 13 amino acids. Here the CDR3 reads CASSQFLDQPQHF. The CDR3 DNA follows: TGTGCCAGCAGCCAGTTTCTTGATCAGCCCCAGCATTTT.

The rearrangement uses TRBV6-5 and TRBJ2-7; a possible D gene is TRBD1 (5 bases). There are 15 residues in the CDR3. Germline-derived CDR1 and CDR2 are MNHEY and SVGAGI. Trimming left V 7 bases short and J 4 bases short, with 20 bases between. The CDR3 DNA follows: TGTGCCAGCACCTCTGAAGGGGCAGTTCCGTACGAGCAGTACGTC. Translation: CASTSEGAVPYEQYV.

The chain joins TRBV7-6 to TRBJ1-1, with TRBD1 identical over 7 bases. V lost 5 bases, J lost 6 bases, and 9 bases stayed unmatched. This CDR3 has 14 amino acids. The V gene's germline CDR1 is SGHVS and CDR2 FNYEAQ. CDR3 sequence reads: CASSPRQGWSEAFF. CDR3 sequence (DNA): TGTGCCAGCAGCCCCCGACAGGGTTGGTCTGAAGCTTTCTTT. Full variable domain (rest looked up from reference TRBV7-6 and TRBJ1-1): GAGVSQSPRYKVTKRGQDVALRCDPISGHVSLYWYRQALGQGPEFLTYFNYEAQQDKSGLPNDRFSAERPEGSISTLTIQRTEQRDSAMYRCASSPRQGWSEAFFGQGTRLTVV.

This chain uses TRBV9 with TRBJ2-5, with a weak D call TRBD2 (7 bases). V was pared by 0 bases and J by 7 bases, with 16 bases between. The CDR3 spans 15 residues. Germline V lookup: CDR1 SGDLS, CDR2 YYNGEE. The CDR3 protein is CASSVAGGREGTQYF. The CDR3 region has the DNA TGTGCCAGCAGCGTAGCCGGGGGGCGCGAGGGGACCCAGTACTTC.

This rearrangement joins TRBV5-1 to TRBJ2-3; 7 positions match TRBD1. The junction had 4 bases not matched to a gene; V was cut back by 0 bases and J by 0 bases. CDR1 SGHRS and CDR2 YFSETQ come from the germline V gene. CDR3 size: 16 residues. The CDR3 region has the DNA TGCGCCAGCAGCTTGGGACAGGGAAGGAGCACAGATACGCAGTATTTT. It translates to CASSLGQGRSTDTQYF. Full variable domain (missing parts from reference TRBV5-1 and TRBJ2-3): KAGVTQTPRYLIKTRGQQVTLSCSPISGHRSVSWYQQTPGQGLQFLFEYFSETQRNKGNFPGRFSGRQFSNSRSEMNVSTLELGDSALYLCASSLGQGRSTDTQYFGPGTRLTVL.

The rearrangement uses TRBV30 and TRBJ2-7, with TRBD2 matching 10 bases. V was pared by 1 base and J by 3 bases, with 3 bases of the junction left unmatched. Germline loops: CDR1 GTSNPN, CDR2 SVGIG (reference sequence). There are 14 residues in the CDR3. CDR3 loop: CAWSETSGYYEQYF. CDR3 coding DNA: TGTGCCTGGAGTGAGACTAGCGGGTACTACGAGCAGTACTTC.

The CDR3 region has the DNA TGTGCCAGCAGTTTAGGGCACAACTATGGCTACACCTTC. Encoded protein: CASSLGHNYGYTF. V usage is TRBV27 and J usage is TRBJ1-2; D is undetermined. This CDR3 contains 13 residues. CDR1 is MNHEY, CDR2 SMNVEV, per germline (reference sequence). Trimming shortened V by 2 bases and J by 2 bases, and 6 bases separated the two germline ends.

The gene calls are TRBV30 and TRBJ2-7; 10 bases are a match to TRBD1. V was pared by 8 bases and J by 3 bases, with 7 bases of the junction left unmatched. The CDR3 has 13 residues. Germline V gene lookup returns CDR1 GTSNPN and CDR2 SVGIG (reference sequence). CDR3: CASGDRGFYEQYF. In DNA form, the CDR3 reads TGTGCCAGTGGGGACAGGGGTTTCTACGAGCAGTACTTC.

The J gene is TRBJ2-1, the V gene TRBV7-9, with unresolved D. CDR1 is SEHNR and CDR2 is FQNEAQ in the germline V gene (reference sequence). This CDR3 is 14 amino acids long. Trimming pared 5 bases from V and 3 bases from J, leaving 11 bases between. CDR3 sequence: CASSPRDNYNEQFF. The CDR3 region has the DNA TGTGCCAGCAGCCCCCGTGACAACTACAATGAGCAGTTCTTC.

This chain links TRBV4-3 with TRBJ2-3; TRBD1 matches at 8 bases. Germline CDR1 is LGHNA and CDR2 is YSLEER. V shed 1 base, J shed 7 bases, and the junction held 7 bases outside the gene matches. The CDR3 length is 15 residues. The CDR3 loop reads CASSQGGQEGYTQYF. The CDR3 DNA sequence: TGCGCCAGCAGCCAAGGGGGACAGGAGGGGTATACGCAGTATTTT.

The genes are TRBV10-3 and TRBJ1-5; D possibly corresponds to TRBD1 (5 bases). This CDR3 is 14 amino acids long. Germline CDR1 is ENHRY and CDR2 is SYGVKD. Trimming left V 2 bases short and J 3 bases short, with 8 bases between. The CDR3: CAISERGNNQPQHF. For the CDR3, the DNA is TGTGCCATCAGTGAGAGGGGAAACAATCAGCCCCAGCATTTT.

This chain connects TRBV2 to TRBJ1-2, with TRBD1 identical over 9 bases. The CDR3 covers 16 residues. The J segment lost 0 bases and the V segment lost 6 bases, leaving 8 bases of the junction unmatched. Per germline, CDR1 SNHLY and CDR2 FYNNEI. As DNA, the CDR3 is TGTGCCAGCAGCGTCGGGACAGGGCGAGCTAACTATGGCTACACCTTC. Its protein is CASSVGTGRANYGYTF. The variable domain in full, with the rest retrieved from reference TRBV2 and TRBJ1-2, is EPEVTQTPSHQVTQMGQEVILRCVPISNHLYFYWYRQILGQKVEFLVSFYNNEISEKSEIFDDQFSVERPDGSNFTLKIRSTKLEDSAMYFCASSVGTGRANYGYTFGSGTRLTVV.

A single count supports this clone. The chain joins TRBV7-6 to TRBJ2-2; D gene ambiguous. Trimming removed 3 bases at V and 4 bases at J, with 12 bases between. Germline V CDR1 and CDR2: SGHVS, FNYEAQ. The CDR3 consists of 15 residues. Here the CDR3 reads CASSLRTSSTGELFF. CDR3 coding DNA: TGTGCCAGCAGCTTGAGGACCTCGAGCACCGGGGAGCTGTTTTTT. The entire variable domain, with the rest obtained from reference TRBV7-6 and TRBJ2-2, is as follows: GAGVSQSPRYKVTKRGQDVALRCDPISGHVSLYWYRQALGQGPEFLTYFNYEAQQDKSGLPNDRFSAERPEGSISTLTIQRTEQRDSAMYRCASSLRTSSTGELFFGEGSRLTVL.

This chain connects TRBV7-9 to TRBJ2-1; D gene ambiguous. V lost 3 bases, J lost 0 bases, and 6 bases lay in between. Per germline, CDR1 SEHNR and CDR2 FQNEAQ (reference sequence). The CDR3 extends over 14 amino acids. For the CDR3, the DNA is TGTGCCAGCAGCTTGGGCAACTCCTACAATGAGCAGTTCTTC. Translated: CASSLGNSYNEQFF.

The chain uses TRBV7-2 and TRBJ2-5, with 16 nucleotides matching TRBD2. This CDR3 contains 17 residues. CDR1 and CDR2 from the germline V gene are SGHTA and FQGNSA. The V segment lost 4 bases and the J segment 5 bases; nucleotides outside the gene matches: 7. CDR3 amino acids: CASSSPGLAGGLETQYF. CDR3 nucleotide sequence: TGTGCCAGCAGCTCCCCGGGACTAGCGGGGGGGCTGGAGACCCAGTACTTC.

The J gene is TRBJ2-2, the V gene TRBV7-2, with no clear D. This CDR3 has 13 residues. The V gene's germline CDR1 is SGHTA and CDR2 FQGNSA. V lost 3 bases to trimming and J lost 2 bases, with 4 bases between them. Here the CDR3 DNA reads TGTGCCAGCAGCTTCCTTAACACCGGGGAGCTGTTTTTT. Residues: CASSFLNTGELFF.

V gene TRBV9 combines with J gene TRBJ1-2; D may be TRBD1 (5 bases). Trimming cost V 1 base and J 3 bases, with 10 bases left between them. The CDR3 runs to 14 residues. Germline values: CDR1 SGDLS, CDR2 YYNGEE. The CDR3 spells CASSVNEGHYGYTF. The CDR3 DNA follows: TGTGCCAGCAGCGTAAACGAGGGACACTATGGCTACACCTTC.

This clone was observed once. The rearrangement uses TRBV28 and TRBJ2-5, with D possibly being TRBD1 or TRBD2 (6 bases each). Germline values: CDR1 MDHEN, CDR2 SYDVKM. The V end lost 8 bases, the J end lost 8 bases, and 12 bases lay between the germline ends. The CDR3 sequence is 11 residues long. CDR3 residues: CASSKGGTQYF. As DNA, the CDR3 is TGTGCCAGCTCTAAGGGGGGAACCCAGTACTTC.

The rearrangement links TRBV6-6 to TRBJ2-1, with TRBD2 matching over 11 bases. The V and J ends lost 7 bases and 9 bases, in that order; junction bases with no gene match: 8. CDR3 size: 14 residues. Germline V gives CDR1 MNHNY, CDR2 SVGAGI (reference sequence). CDR3 sequence (DNA): TGTGCCAGCAAGAACGTGCTAGCGGGGGGTGAGCAGTTCTTC. Translating gives CASKNVLAGGEQFF.

The chain is built from TRBV12-3 or TRBV12-4 and TRBJ1-1; no clear D gene. The CDR3 contains 13 residues. Trimming removed 6 bases from V and 1 base from J, with 9 bases in between. In nucleotides, the CDR3 is TGTGCCAGCAGCGACACAAGGAACACTGAAGCTTTCTTT. Encoded protein: CASSDTRNTEAFF.

The V call is TRBV24-1, the J call TRBJ1-5; D gene unclear. The CDR3 runs to 15 residues. Germline CDR1 KGHDR, CDR2 SFDVKD. V was shortened by 2 bases and J by 4 bases, with 11 bases between the two germline ends. DNA of the CDR3: TGTGCCACCAGTGATTCCAGAGCCGAGAATCAGCCCCAGCATTTT. This translates into CATSDSRAENQPQHF.

The V gene is TRBV11-2, the J gene TRBJ2-1; maybe TRBD2 (6 bases). Trimming pared 1 base from V and 13 bases from J, leaving 8 bases between. The CDR3 contains 11 residues. The germline gives CDR1 SGHAT, CDR2 FQNNGV. The CDR3 DNA reads TGTGCCAGCAGCTTAGCCGGGAGTCAGTTCTTC. It yields the protein CASSLAGSQFF.

This clone was detected only a few times. V usage is TRBV15 and J usage is TRBJ1-3; D is perhaps TRBD1 (6 bases). The V end lost 4 bases, the J end lost 0 bases, and 10 bases lay between the germline ends. CDR3 length: 15 amino acids. The germline CDR1 and CDR2 sequences are LNHNV and YYDKDF (reference sequence). The DNA for the CDR3 is TGTGCCACCAGCAAGACAGGCGTCTCTGGAAACACCATATATTTT. It codes for CATSKTGVSGNTIYF.

The rearrangement links TRBV24-1 to TRBJ2-5; tentative D call: TRBD1 (5 bases). Trimming took off 7 bases at V and 5 bases at J, with 10 bases between the two ends. Germline-derived CDR1 and CDR2 are KGHDR and SFDVKD. The CDR3 is made up of 12 amino acids. CDR3 sequence (DNA): TGTGCCACCAGCAGGGATACGGAGACCCAGTACTTC. This sequence encodes CATSRDTETQYF.

The table lists this clone with a count of one. The chain combines TRBV11-2 with TRBJ2-3, with D uncertain. This CDR3 spans 14 amino acids. The V and J ends lost 0 bases and 6 bases respectively, with 10 bases between them. CDR1 is SGHAT, CDR2 FQNNGV, per germline. For the CDR3, the DNA is TGTGCCAGCAGCTTAGATCTAAAATGGGATACGCAGTATTTT. This translates into CASSLDLKWDTQYF.

The chain joins TRBV7-9 to TRBJ1-5; 7 positions agree with TRBD1. Germline V gene lookup returns CDR1 SEHNR and CDR2 FQNEAQ (reference sequence). The CDR3 covers 15 residues. The trim removed 5 bases at V and 4 bases at J, leaving 8 bases unmatched. CDR3 loop: CASSGLTGSNQPQHF. In DNA, the CDR3 is TGTGCCAGCAGCGGTTTGACAGGGTCAAATCAGCCCCAGCATTTT.

A few counts support this clone. The chain carries TRBV7-9 and TRBJ2-1, with 7 bases fitting TRBD1. J gave up 5 bases and V 5 bases, and 9 bases lay outside the gene matches. Germline CDR1 SEHNR, CDR2 FQNEAQ (reference sequence). The CDR3 covers 15 residues. In DNA, the CDR3 is TGTGCCAGCAGCAGAAGGGACAGCAAAGACAATGAGCAGTTCTTC. Translated, it gives CASSRRDSKDNEQFF. Together with reference TRBV7-9 and TRBJ2-1, the CDR3 gives the full variable domain: DTGVSQNPRHKITKRGQNVTFRCDPISEHNRLYWYRQTLGQGPEFLTYFQNEAQLEKSRLLSDRFSAERPKGSFSTLEIQRTEQGDSAMYLCASSRRDSKDNEQFFGPGTRLTVL.

The chain joins TRBV5-6 to TRBJ1-1; the D gene is possibly TRBD1 (5 bases). The CDR3 runs 16 residues. Trimming shortened V by 3 bases and J by 2 bases, and 17 bases separated the two germline ends. CDR1 and CDR2 (germline): SGHDT, YYEEEE. CDR3 coding DNA: TGTGCCAGCAGCTCGACCGGTTATGACAGAAACACTGAAGCTTTCTTT. It translates to CASSSTGYDRNTEAFF.

This clone has just one count. The DNA for the CDR3 is TGCAGTGCTAGTGGAGTCTACGCCTATGAAGCTTTCTTT. Translated: CSASGVYAYEAFF. The chain uses TRBV20-1 and TRBJ1-1; D call uncertain. V lost 3 bases to trimming and J lost 7 bases, with 15 bases between them. This CDR3 has 13 residues. The germline V gene encodes CDR1 DFQATT and CDR2 SNEGSKA (reference sequence).

The chain has TRBV4-1 and TRBJ1-4; possibly TRBD1 for D (5 bases). The V end was cut by 2 bases, the J end by 4 bases, with 8 bases between. Germline loops: CDR1 MGHRA, CDR2 YSYEKL. CDR3 length equals 14 residues. For the CDR3, the DNA is TGCGCCAGCAGCCAACTGACAGATAATGAAAAACTGTTTTTT. Protein product: CASSQLTDNEKLFF.

In this sample, this clone turned up once. V is TRBV9 and J is TRBJ2-3; TRBD2 is a possible D gene (5 bases). Looked up from germline, CDR1 is SGDLS and CDR2 is YYNGEE. Trimming took off 0 bases at V and 6 bases at J, with 11 bases between the two ends. The CDR3 extends over 14 amino acids. CDR3 sequence: CASSVVDGKDTQYF. CDR3 DNA: TGTGCCAGCAGCGTAGTGGACGGGAAGGATACGCAGTATTTT.